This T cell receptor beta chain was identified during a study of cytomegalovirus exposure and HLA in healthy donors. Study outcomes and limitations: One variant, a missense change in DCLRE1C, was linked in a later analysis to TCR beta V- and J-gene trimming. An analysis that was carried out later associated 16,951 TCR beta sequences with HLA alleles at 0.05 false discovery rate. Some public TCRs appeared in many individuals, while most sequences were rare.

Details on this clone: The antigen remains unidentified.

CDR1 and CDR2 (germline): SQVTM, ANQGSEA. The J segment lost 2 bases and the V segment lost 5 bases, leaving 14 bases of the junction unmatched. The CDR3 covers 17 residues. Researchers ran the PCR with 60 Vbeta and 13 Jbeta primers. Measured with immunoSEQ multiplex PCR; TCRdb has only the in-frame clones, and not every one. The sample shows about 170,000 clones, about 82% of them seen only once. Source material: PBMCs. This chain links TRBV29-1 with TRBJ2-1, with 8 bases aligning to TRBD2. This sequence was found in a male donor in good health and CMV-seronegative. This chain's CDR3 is CSVLPNSGSGAYNEQFF. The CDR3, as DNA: TGCAGCGTTCTTCCTAATTCCGGTAGCGGGGCCTACAATGAGCAGTTCTTC.